This is a list of T cell receptor beta chains from one sample in a study of siplizumab effects on memory and regulatory T cells. TCRdb's table, derived via immunoSEQ multiplex PCR, lists solely in-frame clones and lacks some. Of about 100,000 clones in the sample, 90% to 95% were seen once. The sequencing input was Tregs sorted from blood. These receptors came from a human donor in good health. The conserved cysteine and the conserved F or W are not part of the CDR3 here. Clone sizes are given selectively: once, few, many, or a class where the clone is expanded.

TRBJ2-5 TRBV6-5 . 13 ASSKGQGVQETQY
TRBJ2-2 TRBV19 . 14 ASSRQELVATGELF
TRBJ1-1 TRBV5-1 few 11 ASSTRENTEAF
TRBJ1-5 TRBV28 . 12 AHGYMGGYQPQH
TRBJ1-4 TRBV18 . 11 ASSTGSNPYKV
. TRBV6-1 . 10 ASSVPWVEQY
TRBJ2-5 TRBV28 . 14 ASSSPASLGAETQY
TRBJ2-6 TRBV5-1 . 15 ASIGTGSVSGANVLT
TRBJ1-5 TRBV19 . 13 ASSITGVLGQPQH
TRBJ2-1 TRBV7-3 once 13 ASSPVGRADNEQF
TRBJ2-1 TRBV28 . 13 ASRRMDRAYNEQF
TRBJ2-7 TRBV28 . 10 ASTGFSYEQY
TRBJ2-5 TRBV7-9 . 15 ASSPGKGTGYQETQY
TRBJ2-5 TRBV25-1 . 12 ASSASGTAKFQY
TRBJ2-1 TRBV7-7 . 13 ASSLIQGAGNEQF
TRBJ2-7 TRBV9 . 12 ASSYRDRSYEQY
TRBJ1-2 TRBV4-2 . 15 ASSRQGAGVTNYGYT
TRBJ2-7 TRBV5-1 few 14 ASSPRLSSGSYEQY
TRBJ2-1 TRBV7-9 . 15 ASSPRRRLSSYNEQF
TRBJ2-1 TRBV6-1 . 13 ASSRLAGGYNEQF
TRBJ2-7 TRBV6-1 . 11 ASRGTEIYEQY
TRBJ1-1 TRBV7-2 . 13 ASRPAPGVGTEAF
TRBJ1-2 TRBV7-9 once 15 ASSPPNSYTTFYGYT
TRBJ1-1 TRBV7-2 . 13 ASSRPGPHNTEAF
TRBJ1-2 TRBV30 . 11 AWSRTRNHGYT
TRBJ2-5 TRBV7-9 . 10 ASSGRGETQY
TRBJ2-7 TRBV18 . 10 ASSPLSYEQY
TRBJ2-7 TRBV2 . 12 ASSEVGVSYEQY
TRBJ2-5 TRBV19 . 12 ASSLRGAGETQY
TRBJ2-1 TRBV10-3 . 15 AISETGLAGSYNEQF
TRBJ2-3 TRBV10-2 . 14 ASSDLRLAGEDTQY
TRBJ2-6 TRBV7-6 . 15 ASSLRGNPPGANVLT
TRBJ2-1 TRBV5-1 . 13 ASSWGQFSYNEQF
TRBJ1-5 TRBV19 . 13 ASSIAAFSNQPQH
TRBJ2-2 TRBV5-1 . 12 ASSFPGATGELF
TRBJ1-2 TRBV18 few 11 ASSPQGHYGYT
TRBJ2-1 TRBV7-9 . 15 ASSPSSGTGSNNEQF
TRBJ2-7 TRBV6-6 . 13 ASSYVQGPTYEQY
TRBJ1-2 TRBV19 . 12 ASSITSRNYGYT
TRBJ1-5 TRBV28 . 9 ASRSNQPQH
TRBJ2-3 TRBV6-6 . 11 ASKGGASNTQY
TRBJ2-3 TRBV19 . 13 ASSISAGAVNTQY
TRBJ2-2 TRBV11-1 once 11 ASSLAPAGELF
TRBJ1-2 TRBV5-1 . 10 ASSMDRDGYT
TRBJ2-5 TRBV19 . 14 ASSIAGPGGLKTQY
TRBJ1-4 TRBV4-1 . 18 ASSQDLRSAGGRLVEKLF
TRBJ2-3 TRBV4-1 few 18 ASSQPTVGAGGFGTDTQY
TRBJ2-1 TRBV9 . 13 ASSVDSPSYNEQF
TRBJ2-3 TRBV5-1 . 15 ASSPGVGGSAADTQY
TRBJ2-7 TRBV18 once 11 ASSPGQNYEQY
TRBJ2-5 TRBV28 . 15 ASSLPGRGSLRETQY
TRBJ2-1 TRBV5-1 . 12 ASKGQGAKNEQF
TRBJ2-7 TRBV15 . 10 ATSRDRGEQY
TRBJ1-2 TRBV7-2 . 12 ASSLGTGVGGCT
TRBJ1-6 TRBV9 . 13 ASSVSAGDNSPLH
TRBJ2-1 TRBV18 . 13 ASSPRLAGVNEQF
TRBJ2-5 TRBV19 . 14 ASSISLAGAAETQY